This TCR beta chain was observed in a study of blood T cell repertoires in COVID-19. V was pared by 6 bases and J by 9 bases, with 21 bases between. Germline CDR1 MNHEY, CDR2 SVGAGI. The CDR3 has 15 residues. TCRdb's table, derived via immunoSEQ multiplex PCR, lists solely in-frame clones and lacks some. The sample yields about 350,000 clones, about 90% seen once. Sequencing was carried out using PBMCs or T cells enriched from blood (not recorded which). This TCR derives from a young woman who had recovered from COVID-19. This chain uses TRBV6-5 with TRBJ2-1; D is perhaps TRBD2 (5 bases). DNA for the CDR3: TGTGCCAGCAGCTATGGCTTGGACTTCTCGGGTGAGCAGTTCTTC. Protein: CASSYGLDFSGEQFF.